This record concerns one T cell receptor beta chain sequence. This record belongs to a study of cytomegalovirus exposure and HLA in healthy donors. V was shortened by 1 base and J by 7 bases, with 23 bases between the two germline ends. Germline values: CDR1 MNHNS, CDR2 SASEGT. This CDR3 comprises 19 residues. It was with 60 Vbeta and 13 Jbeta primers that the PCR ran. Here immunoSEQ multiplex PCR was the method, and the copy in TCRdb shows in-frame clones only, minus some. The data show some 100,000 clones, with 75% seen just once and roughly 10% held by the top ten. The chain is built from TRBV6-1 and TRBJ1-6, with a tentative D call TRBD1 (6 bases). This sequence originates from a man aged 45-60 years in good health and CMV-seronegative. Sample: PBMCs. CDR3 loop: CASSEGVRRGGMGNSPLHF. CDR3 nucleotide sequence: TGTGCCAGCAGTGAAGGGGTCAGAAGGGGGGGAATGGGGAATTCACCCCTCCACTTT.